This T cell receptor (beta chain) was found in a study of PD-1 blockade in mismatch repair-deficient tumors. Repertoires were generated with immunoSEQ multiplex PCR, while TCRdb's copy carries only in-frame clones and drops some. The top ten clones hold around 0.99% of a sample with 39,000 or so clones, approximately 83% of them seen once. Germline trimming cut 4 bases from V and 8 bases from J; bases unmatched to any gene: 13. The CDR3 runs to 17 residues. CDR1 is MDHEN, CDR2 SYDVKM, per germline. This chain connects TRBV28 to TRBJ2-4, with 11 positions matching TRBD2. The sample consisted of PBMCs, taken roughly nine months after starting pembrolizumab. The sequence came from an adult with mismatch repair-deficient cancer. CDR3 sequence reads: CASSSFLAGGPLDIQYF. Written as DNA, the CDR3 is TGTGCCAGCAGTTCTTTCCTAGCGGGGGGCCCTTTAGACATTCAGTACTTC.